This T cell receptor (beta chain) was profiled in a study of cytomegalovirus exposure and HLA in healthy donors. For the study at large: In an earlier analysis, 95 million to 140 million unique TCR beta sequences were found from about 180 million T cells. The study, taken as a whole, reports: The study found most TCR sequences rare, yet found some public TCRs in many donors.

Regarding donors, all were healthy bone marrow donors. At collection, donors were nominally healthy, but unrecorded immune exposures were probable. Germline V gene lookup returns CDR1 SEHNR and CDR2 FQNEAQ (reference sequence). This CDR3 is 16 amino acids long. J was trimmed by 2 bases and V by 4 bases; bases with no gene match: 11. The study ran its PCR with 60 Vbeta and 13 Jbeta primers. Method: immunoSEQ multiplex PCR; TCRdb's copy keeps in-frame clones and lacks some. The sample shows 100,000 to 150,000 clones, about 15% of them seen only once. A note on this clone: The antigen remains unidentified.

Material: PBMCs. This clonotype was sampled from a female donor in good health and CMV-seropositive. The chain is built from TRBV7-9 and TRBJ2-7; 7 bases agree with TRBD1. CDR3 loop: CASSSLVQGDPYEQYF. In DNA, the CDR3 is TGTGCCAGCAGCTCTTTGGTCCAGGGGGACCCCTACGAGCAGTACTTC. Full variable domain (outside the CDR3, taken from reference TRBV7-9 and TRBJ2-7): DTGVSQNPRHKITKRGQNVTFRCDPISEHNRLYWYRQTLGQGPEFLTYFQNEAQLEKSRLLSDRFSAERPKGSFSTLEIQRTEQGDSAMYLCASSSLVQGDPYEQYFGPGTRLTVT.